The 5 T cell receptor beta chains given below trace back to one sample, sequenced in a study of blood T cell repertoires in COVID-19. The table came from immunoSEQ multiplex PCR; TCRdb's copy has only in-frame clones and leaves some out. The table records around 99,000 clones, about 93% of them present only once. Sequencing was carried out using peripheral blood. Source of these receptors: a woman aged 30 to 39 with acute or convalescent COVID-19.

The chain has TRBV28 and TRBJ1-4; TRBD1 aligns across 7 bases. The trim removed 3 bases at V and 8 bases at J, leaving 6 bases unmatched. Germline CDR1 MDHEN, CDR2 SYDVKM. The CDR3 consists of 14 residues. CDR3 nucleotide sequence: TGTGCCAGCAGTTTTGGGACAGCTCTCGAAAAACTGTTTTTT. Translation: CASSFGTALEKLFF. Supplemented by reference TRBV28 and TRBJ1-4, the full variable domain reads DVKVTQSSRYLVKRTGEKVFLECVQDMDHENMFWYRQDPGLGLRLIYFSYDVKMKEKGDIPEGYSVSREKKERFSLILESASTNQTSMYLCASSFGTALEKLFFGSGTQLSVL.

DNA for the CDR3: TGTGCCAGTAGTATGGTTGGGACAGGCACCCACTCTGGAAACACCATATATTTT. Amino acids: CASSMVGTGTHSGNTIYF. This chain connects TRBV19 to TRBJ1-3; TRBD1 matches 8 bases. CDR1 LNHDA and CDR2 SQIVND come from the germline V gene (reference sequence). This CDR3 comprises 18 residues. After removal of 3 bases from V and 0 bases from J, the junction contained 10 bases not matched to a gene.

The chain has TRBV27 and TRBJ2-7; D is perhaps TRBD2 (6 bases). V lost 4 bases and J lost 6, with 13 bases in between. CDR1 is MNHEY and CDR2 is SMNVEV in the germline V gene (reference sequence). The CDR3 has 13 amino acids. DNA for the CDR3: TGTGCCAGCAGTTGGGGGGTGACTGGCGAGCAGTACTTC. It translates to CASSWGVTGEQYF.

This chain links TRBV19 with TRBJ2-2; 9 bases map to TRBD2. The CDR3 extends over 17 amino acids. Germline V CDR1 and CDR2: LNHDA, SQIVND (reference sequence). V lost 2 bases and J lost 3; bases outside the gene matches: 7. DNA of the CDR3: TGTGCCAGTAGTATACTCGCGGGGGGGCTGGACACCGGGGAGCTGTTTTTT. It specifies CASSILAGGLDTGELFF.

The chain links TRBV3-1 (or the pseudogene TRBV3-2) to TRBJ1-1; a possible D gene is TRBD1 (6 bases). The germline gives CDR1 LGHDT, CDR2 YNNKEL (reference sequence). V was shortened by 2 bases and J by 1 base, with 11 bases between the two germline ends. The CDR3 runs 15 residues. The CDR3 bases are TGTGCCAGCAGCCAAACAGGGTTCGCGAACACTGAAGCTTTCTTT. It is translated as CASSQTGFANTEAFF.